These 6 T cell receptor beta chains were all obtained from the same sample, sequenced in a study of shared clonotypes between healthy human individuals. Method: immunoSEQ multiplex PCR; TCRdb's copy keeps in-frame clones and lacks some. Of 950,000 to 1,200,000 clones listed, approximately 80% are singletons. Sequenced: memory CD4+ T cells from PBMCs. Documented subset: CD45RA-negative fraction. These receptors came from a man aged 18 to 30 in good health. Some clones in this sample may be carry-over from other donors' samples.

This clone was seen a handful of times. The chain combines TRBV9 with TRBJ1-4; 10 bases align to TRBD1. The CDR3 runs 15 residues. CDR1 and CDR2 from the germline V gene are SGDLS and YYNGEE. V was pared by 3 bases and J by 6 bases, with 5 bases of the junction left unmatched. The CDR3 nucleotides are TGTGCCAGCAGCGGCGGGACAGGGGTTTATGAAAAACTGTTTTTT. Its protein is CASSGGTGVYEKLFF.

The V gene is TRBV6-5, the J gene TRBJ2-2; a possible D gene is TRBD1 (6 bases). The germline V and J ends were trimmed by 10 bases and 6 bases, with 15 bases remaining between them. CDR1 is MNHEY, CDR2 SVGAGI, per germline. This CDR3 has 13 residues. Here the CDR3 DNA reads TGTGCCACCCACAGGGCGGAGGCCGGGGAGCTGTTTTTT. This sequence encodes CATHRAEAGELFF.

V usage is TRBV10-2 and J usage is TRBJ1-2; D is perhaps TRBD1 (5 bases). Germline lookup yields CDR1 WSHSY and CDR2 SAAADI. This CDR3 region has 12 residues. The V gene lost 2 bases and the J gene lost 14 bases, with 15 bases spanning the gap. As DNA, the CDR3 is TGCGCCAGCAGTGAGAACAGCCCGGGGGTTACCTTC. It codes for CASSENSPGVTF.

The genes are TRBV5-4 and TRBJ2-7; perhaps TRBD1 as D (5 bases). The CDR3 covers 15 residues. Trimming shortened V by 4 bases and J by 4 bases, and 18 bases separated the two germline ends. Germline V lookup: CDR1 SGHNT, CDR2 YYREEE (reference sequence). The CDR3 spells CASSHYDRKAYEQYF. The CDR3 nucleotides are TGTGCCAGCAGCCATTATGACAGAAAAGCTTACGAGCAGTACTTC.

The J gene is TRBJ2-2, the V gene TRBV5-4; D unclear. Germline CDR1 and CDR2: SGHNT and YYREEE (reference sequence). V lost 0 bases and J lost 0, with 9 bases in between. The CDR3 covers 16 residues. The CDR3 bases are TGTGCCAGCAGCTTGGATAGACTCGCGAACACCGGGGAGCTGTTTTTT. Protein sequence: CASSLDRLANTGELFF.

The chain joins TRBV5-1 to TRBJ2-5, with TRBD2 matching over 10 bases. The germline V gene has CDR1 SGHRS and CDR2 YFSETQ. The CDR3 loop spans 15 amino acids. J gave up 5 bases and V 2 bases, and 6 bases lay outside the gene matches. CDR3 nucleotide sequence: TGCGCCAGCAGCTTTTGGACTAGCGGATCCGAGACCCAGTACTTC. Its translation: CASSFWTSGSETQYF.